The clone carrying this T cell receptor (beta chain) has a handful of counts. Its target is unknown. This CDR3 has 15 amino acids. CDR1 is GTSNPN and CDR2 is SVGIG in the germline V gene (reference sequence). With 3 bases removed from V and 4 bases from J, the gap between germline ends came to 16 bases. This entry belongs to a study of T cell responses to AZD1222 COVID-19 vaccine. Assay: immunoSEQ multiplex PCR; the TCRdb copy retains only in-frame clones and omits some. This table holds tens of thousands of clones, approximately 83% found once. Study-wide findings and caveats: Repertoires were collected only later (after the peak T cell response had occurred). Once two AZD1222 doses were given, Spike-specific TCR breadth and depth went up. Close to half of spike-specific TCRs reportedly recognize unmutated variant regions. White British people made up most donors, females outnumbered males, and clonal diversity was possibly underestimated.

The sequence came from an adult who received the AZD1222 COVID-19 vaccine. The chain links TRBV30 to TRBJ1-5; weak D call: TRBD1 (6 bases). The sample in question was peripheral blood, obtained 28 days after the second AZD1222 dose. DNA for the CDR3: TGTGCCTGGAGCCTTTCGGGACATGGGAATCAGCCCCAGCATTTT. It yields the protein CAWSLSGHGNQPQHF.